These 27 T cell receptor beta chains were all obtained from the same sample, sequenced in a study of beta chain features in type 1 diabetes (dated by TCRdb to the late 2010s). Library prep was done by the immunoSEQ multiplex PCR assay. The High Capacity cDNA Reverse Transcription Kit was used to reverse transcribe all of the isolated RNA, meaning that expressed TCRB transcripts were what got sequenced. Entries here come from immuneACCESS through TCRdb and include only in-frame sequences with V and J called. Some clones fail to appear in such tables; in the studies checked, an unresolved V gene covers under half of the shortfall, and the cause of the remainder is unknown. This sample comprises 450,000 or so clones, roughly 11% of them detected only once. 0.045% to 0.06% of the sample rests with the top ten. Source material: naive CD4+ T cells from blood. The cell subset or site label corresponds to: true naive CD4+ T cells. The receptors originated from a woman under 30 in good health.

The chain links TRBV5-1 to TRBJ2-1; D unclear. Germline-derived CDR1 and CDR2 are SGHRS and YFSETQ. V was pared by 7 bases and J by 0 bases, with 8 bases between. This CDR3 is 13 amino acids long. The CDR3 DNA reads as TGCGCCAGCGCGAGTAGCTCCTACAATGAGCAGTTCTTC. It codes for CASASSSYNEQFF.

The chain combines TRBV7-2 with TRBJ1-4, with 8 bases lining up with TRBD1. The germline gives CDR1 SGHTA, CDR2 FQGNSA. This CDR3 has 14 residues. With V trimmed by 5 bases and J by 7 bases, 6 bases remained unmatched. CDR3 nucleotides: TGTGCCAGCAGCAAGGACAGGGCCGGTGAAAAACTGTTTTTT. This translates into CASSKDRAGEKLFF. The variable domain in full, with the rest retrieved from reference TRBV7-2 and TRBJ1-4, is GAGVSQSPSNKVTEKGKDVELRCDPISGHTALYWYRQSLGQGLEFLIYFQGNSAPDKSGLPSDRFSAERTGGSVSTLTIQRTQQEDSAVYLCASSKDRAGEKLFFGSGTQLSVL.

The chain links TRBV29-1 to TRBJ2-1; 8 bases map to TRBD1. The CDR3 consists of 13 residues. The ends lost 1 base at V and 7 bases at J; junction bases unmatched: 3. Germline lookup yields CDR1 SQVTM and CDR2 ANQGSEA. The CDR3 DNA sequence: TGCAGCGTTGAAGGGGACAGGTTAAATGAGCAGTTCTTC. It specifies CSVEGDRLNEQFF.

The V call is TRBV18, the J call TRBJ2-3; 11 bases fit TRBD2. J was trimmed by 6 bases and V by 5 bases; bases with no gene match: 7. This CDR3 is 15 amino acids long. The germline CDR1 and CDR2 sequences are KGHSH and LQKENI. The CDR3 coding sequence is TGTGCCAGCTCATCACTAGCGGGAGAAACGGATACGCAGTATTTT. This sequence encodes CASSSLAGETDTQYF.

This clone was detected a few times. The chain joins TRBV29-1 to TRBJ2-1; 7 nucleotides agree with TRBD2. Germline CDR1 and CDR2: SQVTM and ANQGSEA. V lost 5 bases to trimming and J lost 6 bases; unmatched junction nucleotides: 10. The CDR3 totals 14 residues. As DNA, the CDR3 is TGCAGCGTTCGTCCGGGAGGATGGTTCAATGAGCAGTTCTTC. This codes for CSVRPGGWFNEQFF.

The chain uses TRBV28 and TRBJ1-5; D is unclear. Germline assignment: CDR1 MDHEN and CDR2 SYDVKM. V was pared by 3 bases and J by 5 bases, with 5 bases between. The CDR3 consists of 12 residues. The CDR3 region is CASSLIHQPQHF. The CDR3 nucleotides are TGTGCCAGCAGTTTGATCCATCAGCCCCAGCATTTT.

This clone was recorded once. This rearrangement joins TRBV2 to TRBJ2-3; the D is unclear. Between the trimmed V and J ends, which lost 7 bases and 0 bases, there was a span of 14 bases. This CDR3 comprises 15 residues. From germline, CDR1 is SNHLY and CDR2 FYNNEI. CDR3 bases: TGTGCCAGCAACACTCTCAGATACAGCACAGATACGCAGTATTTT. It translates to CASNTLRYSTDTQYF. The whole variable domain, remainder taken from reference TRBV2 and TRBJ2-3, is EPEVTQTPSHQVTQMGQEVILRCVPISNHLYFYWYRQILGQKVEFLVSFYNNEISEKSEIFDDQFSVERPDGSNFTLKIRSTKLEDSAMYFCASNTLRYSTDTQYFGPGTRLTVL.

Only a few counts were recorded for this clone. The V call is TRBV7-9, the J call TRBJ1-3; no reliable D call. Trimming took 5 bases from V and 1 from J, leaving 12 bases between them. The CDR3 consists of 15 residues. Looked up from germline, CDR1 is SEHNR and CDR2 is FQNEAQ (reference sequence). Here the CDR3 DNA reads TGTGCCAGCAGCCCGAGCCGAGGGTCTGGAAACACCATATATTTT. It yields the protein CASSPSRGSGNTIYF.

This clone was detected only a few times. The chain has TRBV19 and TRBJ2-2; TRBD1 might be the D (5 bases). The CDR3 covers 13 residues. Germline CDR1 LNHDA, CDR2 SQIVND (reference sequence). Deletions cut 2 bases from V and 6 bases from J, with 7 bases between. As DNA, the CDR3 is TGTGCCAGTAGTATATTAGGGGCCGGGGAGCTGTTTTTT. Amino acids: CASSILGAGELFF.

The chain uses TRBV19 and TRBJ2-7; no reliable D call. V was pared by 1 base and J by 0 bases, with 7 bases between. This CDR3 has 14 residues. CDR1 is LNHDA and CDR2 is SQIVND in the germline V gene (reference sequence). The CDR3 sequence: CASSIAVGSYEQYF. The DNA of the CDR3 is TGTGCCAGTAGTATAGCTGTGGGCTCCTACGAGCAGTACTTC.

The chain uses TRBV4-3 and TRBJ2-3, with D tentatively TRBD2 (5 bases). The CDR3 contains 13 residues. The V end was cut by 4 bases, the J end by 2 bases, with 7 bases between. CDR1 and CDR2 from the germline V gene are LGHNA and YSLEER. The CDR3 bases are TGCGCCAGCAGCCCCGGGATCACAGATACGCAGTATTTT. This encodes CASSPGITDTQYF.

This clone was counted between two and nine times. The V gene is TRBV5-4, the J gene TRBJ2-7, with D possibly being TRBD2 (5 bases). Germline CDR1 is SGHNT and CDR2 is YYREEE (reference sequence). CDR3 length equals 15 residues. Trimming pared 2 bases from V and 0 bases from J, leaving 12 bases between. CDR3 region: CASSFRGRSSYEQYF. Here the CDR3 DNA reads TGTGCCAGCAGCTTCCGGGGAAGATCCTCCTACGAGCAGTACTTC.

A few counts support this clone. CDR3: CASSQTATNEKLFF. The CDR3 region has the DNA TGTGCCAGCTCACAGACAGCAACTAATGAAAAACTGTTTTTT. This rearrangement joins TRBV18 to TRBJ1-4, with D possibly matching TRBD1 (5 bases). V lost 4 bases and J lost 0, with 6 bases in between. The germline V gene encodes CDR1 KGHSH and CDR2 LQKENI. CDR3 size: 14 residues.

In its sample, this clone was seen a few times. CDR3 nucleotide sequence: TGCGCCAGCAGCGAAGGACAGAGTACAGATACGCAGTATTTT. Translation: CASSEGQSTDTQYF. This rearrangement joins TRBV5-1 to TRBJ2-3; TRBD1 might be the D (6 bases). CDR3 size: 14 residues. Per germline, CDR1 SGHRS and CDR2 YFSETQ. V shed 4 bases and J shed 3 bases, with 12 bases lying between them.

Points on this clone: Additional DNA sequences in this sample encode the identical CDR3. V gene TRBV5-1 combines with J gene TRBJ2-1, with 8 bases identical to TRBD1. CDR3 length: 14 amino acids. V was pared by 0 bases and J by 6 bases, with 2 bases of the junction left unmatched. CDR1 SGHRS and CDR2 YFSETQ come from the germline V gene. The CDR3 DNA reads TGCGCCAGCAGCTTGGTAACAGGGGGCAATGAGCAGTTCTTC. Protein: CASSLVTGGNEQFF.

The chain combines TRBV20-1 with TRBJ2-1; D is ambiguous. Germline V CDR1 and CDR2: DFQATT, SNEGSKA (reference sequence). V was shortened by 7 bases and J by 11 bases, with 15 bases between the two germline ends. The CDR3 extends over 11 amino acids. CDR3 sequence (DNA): TGCAGTGGGGTGGACCTCAGCAAGCAGTTCTTC. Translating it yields CSGVDLSKQFF.

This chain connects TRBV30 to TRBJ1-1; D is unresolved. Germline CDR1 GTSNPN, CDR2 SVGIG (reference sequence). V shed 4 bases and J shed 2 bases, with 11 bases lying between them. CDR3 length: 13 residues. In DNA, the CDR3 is TGTGCCTGGACTTCAGGCCCTAACACTGAAGCTTTCTTT. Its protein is CAWTSGPNTEAFF.

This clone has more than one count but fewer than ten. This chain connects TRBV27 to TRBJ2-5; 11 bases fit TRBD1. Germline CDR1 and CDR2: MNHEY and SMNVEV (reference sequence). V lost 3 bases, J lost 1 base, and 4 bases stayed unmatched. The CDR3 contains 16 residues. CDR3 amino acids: CASSFQGTGGQETQYF. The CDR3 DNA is TGTGCCAGCAGTTTCCAGGGGACAGGGGGCCAAGAGACCCAGTACTTC.

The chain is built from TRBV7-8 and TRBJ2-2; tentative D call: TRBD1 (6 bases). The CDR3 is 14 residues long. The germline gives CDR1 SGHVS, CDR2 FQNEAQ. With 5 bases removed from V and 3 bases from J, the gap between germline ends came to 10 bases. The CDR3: CASSQQGYTGELFF. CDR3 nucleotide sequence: TGTGCCAGCAGCCAGCAGGGGTACACCGGGGAGCTGTTTTTT.

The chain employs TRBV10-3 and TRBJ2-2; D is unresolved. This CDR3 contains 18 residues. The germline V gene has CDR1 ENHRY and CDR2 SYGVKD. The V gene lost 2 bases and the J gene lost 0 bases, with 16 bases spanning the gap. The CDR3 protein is CAISEDALRITNTGELFF. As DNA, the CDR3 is TGTGCCATCAGTGAGGACGCCCTGAGGATCACGAACACCGGGGAGCTGTTTTTT.

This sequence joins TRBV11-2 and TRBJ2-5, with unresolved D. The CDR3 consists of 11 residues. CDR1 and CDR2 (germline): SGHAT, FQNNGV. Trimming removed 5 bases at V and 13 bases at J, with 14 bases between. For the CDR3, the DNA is TGTGCCAGCAGCGGTTCGTCAGCTCGGTACTTC. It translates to CASSGSSARYF.

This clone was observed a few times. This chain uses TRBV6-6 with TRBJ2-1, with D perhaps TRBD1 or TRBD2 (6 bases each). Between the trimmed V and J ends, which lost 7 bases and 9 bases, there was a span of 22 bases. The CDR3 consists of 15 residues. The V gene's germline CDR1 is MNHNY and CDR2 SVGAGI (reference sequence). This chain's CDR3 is CASTAVEGVLGEQFF. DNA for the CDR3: TGTGCCAGCACTGCGGTGGAGGGGGTGTTAGGTGAGCAGTTCTTC.

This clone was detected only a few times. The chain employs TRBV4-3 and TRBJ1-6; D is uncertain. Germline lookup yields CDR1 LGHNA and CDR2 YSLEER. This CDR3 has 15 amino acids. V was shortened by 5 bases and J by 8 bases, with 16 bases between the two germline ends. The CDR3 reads CASSWRVLGYSPLHF. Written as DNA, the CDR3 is TGCGCCAGCAGCTGGAGAGTTCTGGGGTATTCACCCCTCCACTTT.

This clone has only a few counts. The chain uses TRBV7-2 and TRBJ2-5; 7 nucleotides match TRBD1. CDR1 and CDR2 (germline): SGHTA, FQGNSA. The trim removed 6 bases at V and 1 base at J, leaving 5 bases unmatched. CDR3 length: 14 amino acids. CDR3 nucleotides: TGTGCCAGCAGACTCAACAGGGGCCAAGAGACCCAGTACTTC. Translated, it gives CASRLNRGQETQYF. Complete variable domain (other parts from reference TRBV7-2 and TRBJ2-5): GAGVSQSPSNKVTEKGKDVELRCDPISGHTALYWYRQSLGQGLEFLIYFQGNSAPDKSGLPSDRFSAERTGGSVSTLTIQRTQQEDSAVYLCASRLNRGQETQYFGPGTRLLVL.

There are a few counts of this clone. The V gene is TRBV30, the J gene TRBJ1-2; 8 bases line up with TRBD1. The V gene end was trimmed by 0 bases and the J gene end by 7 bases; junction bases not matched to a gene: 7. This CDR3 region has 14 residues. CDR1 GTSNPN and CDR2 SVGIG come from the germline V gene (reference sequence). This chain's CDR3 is CAWSVFRDRGGYTF. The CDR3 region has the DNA TGTGCCTGGAGTGTATTCCGAGACAGGGGTGGCTACACCTTC. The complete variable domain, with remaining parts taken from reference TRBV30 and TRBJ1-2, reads SQTIHQWPATLVQPVGSPLSLECTVEGTSNPNLYWYRQAAGRGLQLLFYSVGIGQISSEVPQNLSASRPQDRQFILSSKKLLLSDSGFYLCAWSVFRDRGGYTFGSGTRLTVV.

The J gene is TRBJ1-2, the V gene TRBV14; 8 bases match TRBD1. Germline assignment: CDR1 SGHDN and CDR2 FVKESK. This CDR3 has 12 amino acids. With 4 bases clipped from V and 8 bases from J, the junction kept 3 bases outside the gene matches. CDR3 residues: CASSPGQGGYTF. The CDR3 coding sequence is TGTGCCAGCAGCCCCGGACAGGGAGGCTACACCTTC.

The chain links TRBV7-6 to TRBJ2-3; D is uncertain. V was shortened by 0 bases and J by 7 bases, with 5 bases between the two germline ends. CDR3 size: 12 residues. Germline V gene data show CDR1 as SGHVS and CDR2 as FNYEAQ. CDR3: CASSLAFNTQYF. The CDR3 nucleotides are TGTGCCAGCAGCTTAGCGTTCAATACGCAGTATTTT.